One TCR beta chain is described in this entry. TCRdb passed the RT-PCR reads through MiXCR, listing each CDR3 protein once. This table has hundreds of thousands of distinct CDR3 sequences, 14% appearing once. The V and J ends lost 4 bases and 6 bases, in that order; junction bases with no gene match: 12. The length of the CDR3 is 17 residues. CDR1 is SGHTA, CDR2 FQGNSA, per germline. This clonotype originated in a female donor in good health, serving as a healthy control. Sequencing was done on a sample of memory CD4+ T cells from blood. The chain has TRBV7-2 and TRBJ1-4, with TRBD1 matching over 9 bases. CDR3 region: CASSSHPEGDRDEKLFF. The CDR3 bases are TGTGCCAGCAGCTCCCACCCTGAGGGGGACAGGGATGAAAAACTGTTTTTT.